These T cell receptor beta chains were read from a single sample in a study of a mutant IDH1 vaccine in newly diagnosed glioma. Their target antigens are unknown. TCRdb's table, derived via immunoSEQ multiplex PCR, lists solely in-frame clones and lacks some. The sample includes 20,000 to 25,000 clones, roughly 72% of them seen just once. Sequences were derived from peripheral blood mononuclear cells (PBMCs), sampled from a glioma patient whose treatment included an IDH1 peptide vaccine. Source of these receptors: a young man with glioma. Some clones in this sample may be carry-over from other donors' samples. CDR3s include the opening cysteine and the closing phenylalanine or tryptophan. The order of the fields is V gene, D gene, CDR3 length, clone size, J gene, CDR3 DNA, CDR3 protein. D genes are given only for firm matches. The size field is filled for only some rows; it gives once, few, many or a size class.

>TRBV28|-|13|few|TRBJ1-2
TGTGCCAGCAGTTTGCTATTCCCCTATGGCTACACCTTC
CASSLLFPYGYTF
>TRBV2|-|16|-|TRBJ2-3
TGTGCCAGCAGTGGGGGGCTTGGGGGGACCGCAGATACGCAGTATTTT
CASSGGLGGTADTQYF
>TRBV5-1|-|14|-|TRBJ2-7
TGCGCCAGCAGTCCGCCCAGTGTGCCCTACGAGCAGTACTTC
CASSPPSVPYEQYF
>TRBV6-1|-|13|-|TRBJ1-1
TGTGCCAGCAGTGAGTCCTTGAACACTGAAGCTTTCTTT
CASSESLNTEAFF
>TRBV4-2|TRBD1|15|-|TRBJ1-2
TGTGCCAGCAGCCAAAGGACAGGGACTAACTATGGCTACACCTTC
CASSQRTGTNYGYTF
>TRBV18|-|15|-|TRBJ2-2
TGTGCCAGCTCACCACGGAGGCCCGGCACCGGGGAGCTGTTTTTT
CASSPRRPGTGELFF
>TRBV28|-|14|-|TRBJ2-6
TGTGCCAGCAGTTTACCGCCGGGGGCCAACGTCCTGACTTTC
CASSLPPGANVLTF
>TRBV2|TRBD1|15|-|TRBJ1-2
TGTGCCAGCAGTGGAAACAGGGGAGCCAACTATGGCTACACCTTC
CASSGNRGANYGYTF
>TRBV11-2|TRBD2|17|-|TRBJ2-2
TGTGCCAGCAGTTTCCTGGGAGCGGGAGGGTCCACCGGGGAGCTGTTTTTT
CASSFLGAGGSTGELFF
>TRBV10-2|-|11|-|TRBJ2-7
TGCGCCAGCAGTGACCCCCGGGAGCAGTACTTC
CASSDPREQYF
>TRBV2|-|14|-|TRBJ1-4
TGTGCCAGCAGCTCAGGGAGGTCTAATGAAAAACTGTTTTTT
CASSSGRSNEKLFF
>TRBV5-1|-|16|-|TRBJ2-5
TGCGCCAGCAGCTTGGGGGCAGTCTCGACCCAAGAGACCCAGTACTTC
CASSLGAVSTQETQYF
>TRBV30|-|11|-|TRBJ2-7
TGTGCCTGGAGTGACGCCTACGAGCAGTACTTC
CAWSDAYEQYF
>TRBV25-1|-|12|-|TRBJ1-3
TGTGCCAGCAGCGGTGTTGGAAACACCATATATTTT
CASSGVGNTIYF
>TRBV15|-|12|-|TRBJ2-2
TGTGCCACCGGAGATTACACCGGGGAGCTGTTTTTT
CATGDYTGELFF
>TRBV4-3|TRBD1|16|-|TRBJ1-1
TGCGCCAGCAGCCCCACCAGGCGGGCAGGGGGCACTGAAGCTTTCTTT
CASSPTRRAGGTEAFF
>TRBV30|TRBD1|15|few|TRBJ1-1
TGTGCCTGGAGGCTGTCCGGGACAGCGAACACTGAAGCTTTCTTT
CAWRLSGTANTEAFF
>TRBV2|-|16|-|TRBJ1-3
TGTGCCAGCAGTGAAGAGGGAGCCCGCTCTGGAAACACCATATATTTT
CASSEEGARSGNTIYF
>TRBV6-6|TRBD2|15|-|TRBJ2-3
TGTGCCAGCACCGCGGGGGGGGGTGGCACAGATACGCAGTATTTT
CASTAGGGGTDTQYF
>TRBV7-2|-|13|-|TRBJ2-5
TGTGCCAGCAGCCCGAGTGGGGGAGAGACCCAGTACTTC
CASSPSGGETQYF
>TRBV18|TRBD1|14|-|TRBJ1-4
TGTGCCAGCTCACCCGGACAGGGTAATGAAAAACTGTTTTTT
CASSPGQGNEKLFF
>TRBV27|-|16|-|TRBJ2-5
TGTGCCAGCAGCACCTTAATCCGGACAGCCCGAGAGACCCAGTACTTC
CASSTLIRTARETQYF
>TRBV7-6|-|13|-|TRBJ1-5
TGTGCCAGCAGCTTGGAGGGTTCGCAGCCCCAGCATTTT
CASSLEGSQPQHF
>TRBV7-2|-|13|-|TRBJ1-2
TGTGCCAGCAGCTTAGAGGCCAACTATGGCTACACCTTC
CASSLEANYGYTF
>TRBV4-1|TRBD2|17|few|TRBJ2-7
TGCGCCAGCAGCCAGGCCCTAGGGACTACTCACTCCTACGAGCAGTACTTC
CASSQALGTTHSYEQYF
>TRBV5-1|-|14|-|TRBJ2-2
TGCGCCAGCAGCTTGGTAATGGGGACCGGGGAGCTGTTTTTT
CASSLVMGTGELFF
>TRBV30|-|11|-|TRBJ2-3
TGTGCCTGGAGTATCTCAGATACGCAGTATTTT
CAWSISDTQYF
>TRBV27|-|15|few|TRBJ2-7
TGTGCCAGCAGTTCCCTAGGGCTTTCGACCTACGAGCAGTACTTC
CASSSLGLSTYEQYF
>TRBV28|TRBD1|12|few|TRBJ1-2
TGTGCCAGCAGAACAGGGGGGGATGGCTACACCTTC
CASRTGGDGYTF
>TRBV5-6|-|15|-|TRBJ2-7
TGTGCCAGCAGCGGGCGAATAGCGGTCGGTTACGAGCAGTACTTC
CASSGRIAVGYEQYF
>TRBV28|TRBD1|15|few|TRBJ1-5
TGTGCCAGCGGGGGGACAGGGGATAGGAATCAGCCCCAGCATTTT
CASGGTGDRNQPQHF
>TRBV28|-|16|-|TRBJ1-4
TGTGCCAGCAGTTTACGACAGGAGTGGGGGGATGAAAAACTGTTTTTT
CASSLRQEWGDEKLFF
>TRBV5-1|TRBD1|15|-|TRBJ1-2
TGCGCCAGCAGCCCTGGGGGGGACAGGAGCTATGGCTACACCTTC
CASSPGGDRSYGYTF
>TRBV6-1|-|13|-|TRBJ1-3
TGTGCCAGCGGTGGCAGCTCTGGAAACACCATATATTTT
CASGGSSGNTIYF
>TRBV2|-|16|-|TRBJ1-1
TGTGCCAGCCGACCCACGACACCTTTTATGAACACTGAAGCTTTCTTT
CASRPTTPFMNTEAFF
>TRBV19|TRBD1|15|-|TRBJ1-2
TGTGCCAGTAGACAAGGACAGGGGATCAACTATGGCTACACCTTC
CASRQGQGINYGYTF
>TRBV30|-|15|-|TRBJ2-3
TGTGCCTGGAGTACAGGGACTAAGGGGATCGATACGCAGTATTTT
CAWSTGTKGIDTQYF
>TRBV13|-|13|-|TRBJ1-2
TGTGCCAGCAGAATTGAAGACACCGATGGCTACACCTTC
CASRIEDTDGYTF
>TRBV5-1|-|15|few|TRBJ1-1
TGCGCCAGCAGCTTGGACGGCCTCTTGAACACTGAAGCTTTCTTT
CASSLDGLLNTEAFF
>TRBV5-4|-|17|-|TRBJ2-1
TGTGCCAGCAGCTACCCTATAGGGGGGGGGCCTTACGATGAGCAGTTCTTC
CASSYPIGGGPYDEQFF
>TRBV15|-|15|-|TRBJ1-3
TGTGCCACCAGCAGCGGCCCGGCCTTAGTGAACACCATATATTTT
CATSSGPALVNTIYF
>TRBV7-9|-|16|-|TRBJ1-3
TGTGCCAGCAGCTTAGGCGGCGAAGACTCTGGAAACACCATATATTTT
CASSLGGEDSGNTIYF
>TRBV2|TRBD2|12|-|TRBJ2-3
TGTGCCAGCTGTAGCGGGAGCTTTACGCAGTATTTT
CASCSGSFTQYF
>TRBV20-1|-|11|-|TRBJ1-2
TGCAGTGCTAGTATAGTGGGAGGCTACACCTTC
CSASIVGGYTF
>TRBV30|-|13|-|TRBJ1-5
TGTGCCTGGAGTTGGCAGGGAAATCAGCCCCAGCATTTT
CAWSWQGNQPQHF
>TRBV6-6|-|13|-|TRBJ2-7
TGTGCCAGCACCCCGACAGGTACCTACGAGCAGTACTTC
CASTPTGTYEQYF
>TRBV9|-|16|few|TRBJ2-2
TGTGCCAGCAGCACCCGACAGGTTCGAGGTTCCGGGGAGCTGTTTTTT
CASSTRQVRGSGELFF
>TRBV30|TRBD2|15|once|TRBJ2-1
TGTGCCTGGAGCGCCGGGACTAGCGTATACAATGAGCAGTTCTTC
CAWSAGTSVYNEQFF
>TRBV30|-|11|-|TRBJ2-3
TGTGCCTGGAGTGCAACAGATACGCAGTATTTT
CAWSATDTQYF
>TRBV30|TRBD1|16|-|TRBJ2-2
TGTGCCTGGAACTTAGTGGGACAGGGGATCACCGGGGAGCTGTTTTTT
CAWNLVGQGITGELFF
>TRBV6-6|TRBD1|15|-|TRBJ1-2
TGTGCCAGCAGTTACGGACAGGATGGAGGTTATGGCTACACCTTC
CASSYGQDGGYGYTF
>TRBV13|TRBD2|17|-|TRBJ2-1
TGTGCCAGCAGCCCCGGATTTCTAGCGGGAGGTTCACTTGAGCAGTTCTTC
CASSPGFLAGGSLEQFF